This T cell receptor beta chain was captured in a study of cytomegalovirus exposure and HLA in healthy donors (dated by TCRdb to the late 2010s). With respect to the entire study: A later analysis indicated that the 130 or so validation repertoires were generated on the platform also employed for the approximately 700 repertoires of the first cohort. Besides the first cohort of about 730 subjects, a separate validation cohort made up of over a hundred different subjects was used. High-throughput TCR immunosequencing, statistical association of individual TCRs with disease status, and machine learning were combined to predict cytomegalovirus infection status. The aim of the study was to test whether cataloging public T cell receptors could identify signatures of past pathogen exposure. The research as a whole found: The authors suggested that the approach could potentially be extended to other disease states and immunological phenotypes. In vitro tests confirmed that a few of the cytomegalovirus-associated TCR beta chains recognize cytomegalovirus antigens. Most TCR sequences were seen in very few donors, while some public TCRs were found in many individuals. The validation cohort had no HLA typing available for a later analysis, so co-occurrence within that cohort was assessed over all 120 repertoires. In the study, 164 TCR beta chains were listed as associated with cytomegalovirus. The classifier was reported to diagnose cytomegalovirus status with high specificity and sensitivity in both the original cohort and the validation cohort. Subsequent analysis determined that TCRs grouped into clusters in the first cohort also showed a tendency toward co-occurrence across the 130 or so validation repertoires, and 94% of cluster scores exceeded 0.

The donors belonged to the validation cohort of around 110 subjects, which was separate from the 666-subject first cohort. The receptor library was made with the immunoSEQ multiplex PCR assay. On the study's bioinformatics: A statistical classification framework was developed to diagnose cytomegalovirus status using the catalog of TCR beta chain sequences. In its TCRdb copy, this immuneACCESS table keeps in-frame sequences only and misses some clones. Where compared with another copy, unresolved V genes explain less than half of these, and the others have no known cause. The V and J calls and clone size are taken from that table; D and trimming were inferred from the DNA. The sample has 82,000 or so clones on record, about 92% of them singletons. 0.65% to 0.7% of the sample lies in the top ten. Notes on this clone: Its antigen specificity is not known. There are no base qualities to consult, and no much larger clone falls within one base.

Cut back by 7 bases and 3 bases, the V and J ends lie 13 bases apart. Taken from cysteine to phenylalanine, the CDR3 has 14 residues. The read is trimmed to its CDR3 DNA, 42 bases read in frame from base 1. CDR1 and CDR2 were assigned from the germline V gene as SNHLY and FYNNEI. The chain joins TRBV2 to TRBJ1-5, and possibly TRBD1, on 6 matching bases. Sequencing used PBMCs. This sequence was found in a man younger than 35 in good health and CMV-seronegative. DNA sequence: TGTGCCAGCAAGTTACAGGGAATCAATCAGCCCCAGCATTTT. This is translated as CASKLQGINQPQHF.